Following are 9 T cell receptor beta chains from one sample sequenced in a study of tissue T cells after allogeneic stem cell transplantation. Generated by immunoSEQ multiplex PCR, the TCRdb table keeps only in-frame clones and is missing some. Of about 20,000 clones in the sample, 72% are singletons; the top ten hold approximately 0.72%. The sample comprised spleen. These receptor sequences come from a female BALB/c mouse in good health. The strain's MHC haplotype is H2-d.

This clone came up a few times. Mouse germline and gene names are used. The read halts 1 residue ahead of the CDR3 end, with the missing end drawn from the germline J gene. V usage is TRBV29 and J usage is TRBJ1-3; tentatively, D is TRBD1 (5 bases). The CDR3 is 12 residues long. Germline V gives CDR1 MSHET, CDR2 SYDVDS. V lost 3 bases and J lost 8, with 8 bases in between. Incomplete CDR3 DNA: TGTGCTAGCAGTTTTTCGACAGATACGCTCTAT. Amino acids: CASSFSTDTLY. The whole CDR3 reads CASSFSTDTLYF.

Only a few counts were recorded for this clone. Genes and germline come from the mouse. The read comes to an end 1 residue before the CDR3 does, leaving the germline J gene to fill in the end. V and J are TRBV13-3 and TRBJ1-4; a weak D match, TRBD1 (6 bases). V was pared by 5 bases and J by 4 bases, with 12 bases between. Germline values: CDR1 NNHDY, CDR2 SYVADS. CDR3 length equals 14 residues. The CDR3 sequence is CASSPGQFNERLFF. The covered CDR3 bases are TGTGCCAGCAGCCCGGGACAATTCAACGAAAGATTATTT. Filled out from reference TRBV13-3 and TRBJ1-4, the complete variable domain reads EAAVTQSPRSKVAVTGGKVTLSCHQTNNHDYMYWYRQDTGHGLRLIHYSYVADSTEKGDIPDGYKASRPSQENFSLILELASLSQTAVYFCASSPGQFNERLFFGHGTKLSVL.

A few counts support this clone. The gene symbols are mouse symbols. The CDR3: CASSGTGDERLFF. CDR3 DNA, as far as it was read: TGTGCCAGCAGTGGGACAGGGGACGAAAGATTATTT. The rearrangement links TRBV13-1 to TRBJ1-4; TRBD1 aligns across 9 bases. The read gets to within 1 residue of the CDR3 end, and the germline J gene fills in the rest. The CDR3 consists of 13 residues. Germline V gives CDR1 NSHNY, CDR2 SYGAGN. V was pared by 3 bases and J by 6 bases, with 0 bases of the junction left unmatched.

Concerning this clone: The genes and germline here are from mouse. Read coverage stops 1 residue before the CDR3 terminus; the germline J gene supplies the remainder. The chain is built from TRBV5 and TRBJ2-4; 11 bases map to TRBD2. In germline, CDR1 is LGHNA, CDR2 YNLKQL (reference sequence). J lost 2 bases, V lost 4 bases, and 8 bases had no gene match. This CDR3 comprises 17 residues. The CDR3 DNA, read in part, is TGTGCCAGCAGCCCAAGGGGGGACTGGGGGAATCAAAACACCTTGTAC. Protein sequence: CASSPRGDWGNQNTLY. From start to end, the CDR3 is CASSPRGDWGNQNTLYF.

In regard to this clone: Gene names and germline match the mouse. The observed sequence ends 1 residue before the CDR3 terminus, with the missing tail filled in from the germline J gene. V is TRBV20 and J is TRBJ2-3, with 8 nucleotides matching TRBD1. CDR3 size: 15 residues. Germline V lookup: CDR1 GFQATS, CDR2 STVNSAI. The junction had 7 bases not matched to a gene; V was cut back by 4 bases and J by 1 base. The CDR3 loop reads CGATDRGRGAETLYF. Incomplete CDR3 DNA: TGTGGTGCTACTGACAGGGGAAGGGGTGCAGAAACGCTGTAT.

As to this clone: These gene names are mouse names. The CDR3 end is not reached by the read, which stops 1 residue before it; the germline J gene fills it in. V and J are TRBV4 and TRBJ2-5; TRBD1 might be the D (6 bases). The CDR3 consists of 13 residues. Germline V lookup: CDR1 LGHDT, CDR2 YNNKQL (reference sequence). With 11 bases removed from V and 0 bases from J, the gap between germline ends came to 12 bases. CDR3 bases read: TGTGCCGCCGGGACAAATAACCAAGACACCCAGTAC. Protein: CAAGTNNQDTQY. The whole CDR3 is CAAGTNNQDTQYF. Filled out from reference TRBV4 and TRBJ2-5, the complete variable domain reads ETAVFQTPNYHVTQVGNEVSFNCKQTLGHDTMYWYKQDSKKLLKIMFSYNNKQLIVNETVPRRFSPQSSDKAHLNLRIKSVEPEDSAVYLCAAGTNNQDTQYFGPGTRLLVL.

Note on this clone: Gene names follow the mouse nomenclature. The read stops 1 residue short of the end of the CDR3; the missing end is completed from the germline J gene. The genes are TRBV2 and TRBJ1-3, with D perhaps matching TRBD1 (6 bases). CDR1 and CDR2 (germline): LGHNA, YSYQKL. The CDR3 covers 15 residues. Trimming took 0 bases from V and 2 from J, leaving 8 bases between them. The sequenced part of the CDR3 DNA is TGTGCCAGCAGCCAAGATCCAGGGGCTGGAAATACGCTCTAT. This gives the protein CASSQDPGAGNTLY. The entire CDR3 protein is CASSQDPGAGNTLYF.

To note about this clone: Gene labels here are mouse ones. The read is 1 residue too short to cover the CDR3 end, so that end is filled in from the germline J gene. The chain carries TRBV20 and TRBJ1-3; TRBD1 matches at 8 bases. After removal of 3 bases from V and 0 bases from J, the junction contained 1 base not matched to a gene. This CDR3 is built from 14 residues. Germline-derived CDR1 and CDR2 are GFQATS and STVNSAI. The sequenced CDR3 bases are TGTGGTGCTAGACAGGGGGTTTCTGGAAATACGCTCTAT. Amino acids: CGARQGVSGNTLY. The whole CDR3 protein is CGARQGVSGNTLYF.

This clone came up a few times. Mouse germline and gene names are used. The read terminates 1 residue before the CDR3 end, so the remaining end is supplied by the germline J gene. J is TRBJ2-7 and V is TRBV1, with D possibly matching TRBD2 (7 bases). The CDR3 extends over 13 amino acids. The V end was cut by 1 base, the J end by 7 bases, with 11 bases between. Germline CDR1 NSQYPW, CDR2 LRSPGD (reference sequence). This CDR3 reads CTCSAGGAREQYF. The DNA read from the CDR3 is TGCACCTGCAGTGCAGGGGGGGCGCGAGAACAGTAC.